The T cell receptor beta chain under discussion was sequenced for a study of Ad26.COV2.S vaccination and SARS-CoV-2 variants. Broader study findings: Substantial breadth was reported for post-vaccination spike-specific CD8+ and CD4+ T cells.

Germline-derived CDR1 and CDR2 are MNHNS and SASEGT. This CDR3 region has 15 residues. V was pared by 3 bases and J by 3 bases, with 15 bases between. Comment on this clone: Its antigen is undetermined.

Some clones are missing from TCRdb's copy, which holds only in-frame ones; the method was immunoSEQ multiplex PCR. Of around 370,000 clones in the sample, 92% were seen once. The clonotype comes from a human donor who had recovered from COVID-19. The material sequenced was peripheral blood, taken after recovery from COVID-19. This chain links TRBV6-1 with TRBJ2-7; perhaps D is TRBD1 or TRBD2 (5 bases each). The CDR3 DNA sequence: TGTGCCAGCAGTGAGCCTGGGGGTACCATCTACGAGCAGTACTTC. It specifies CASSEPGGTIYEQYF.